This TCR beta chain was found in a study of T-cell reconstitution after alpha-beta-depleted transplantation in children. This clonotype was observed many times. During its preparation, the TCRbeta library received unique molecular identifiers. TCRdb called the PCR reads again in MiXCR, with one record for every CDR3 protein. The table records some 600,000 distinct CDR3 sequences, around 16% of them present only once. The source was PBMCs from the stem cell graft donor, collected from the stem cell graft. The TCR comes from a human donor who donated a stem cell graft to a child with acute myeloid leukemia.

The CDR3 region is CSVDRLTDTQYF. CDR3 DNA: TGCAGCGTCGATCGACTCACAGATACGCAGTATTTT. The genes are TRBV29-1 and TRBJ2-3; D ambiguous. Trimming cost V 6 bases and J 2 bases, with 9 bases left between them. Germline values: CDR1 SQVTM, CDR2 ANQGSEA. The CDR3 has 12 residues.